The T cell receptor (beta chain) described here comes from a study of blood T cell repertoires in COVID-19. Study-level information: Some COVID-19 samples were acute and others convalescent; all came from the United States, Italy and Spain. PBMCs, B-cell-depleted T cells, or T cells were the source of the cDNA or gDNA that made up the material.

Authors' data handling: Researchers report that nucleated cell counts were estimated from reference gene primer amplification. Here immunoSEQ multiplex PCR was the method, and the copy in TCRdb shows in-frame clones only, minus some. V, J and clone size derive from that table, while D and trimming were established from the DNA sequence. The sample includes under 95,000 clones, 88% of them seen just once. V was clipped by 6 bases and J by 5 bases; unmatched bases: 3. Germline lookup yields CDR1 SNHLY and CDR2 FYNNEI. The CDR3 spans 14 residues. The clonotype originates from a human donor in a cohort sampled during active COVID-19. Specimen: peripheral blood. The J gene is TRBJ2-5, the V gene TRBV2; 13 positions match TRBD2. This chain's CDR3 is CASSALAGGETQYF. For the CDR3, the DNA is TGTGCCAGCAGCGCACTAGCGGGAGGGGAGACCCAGTACTTC. The full variable domain, rest sourced from reference TRBV2 and TRBJ2-5, is EPEVTQTPSHQVTQMGQEVILRCVPISNHLYFYWYRQILGQKVEFLVSFYNNEISEKSEIFDDQFSVERPDGSNFTLKIRSTKLEDSAMYFCASSALAGGETQYFGPGTRLLVL.